The text below deals with one T cell receptor (beta chain). The target antigen is unknown. This specimen belongs to a study of OX40 agonist ivuxolimab in advanced cancers. Whole-study findings and limits: In general, CD8+ T cells held more expanded clones than CD4+ did, on average.

Data came from immunoSEQ multiplex PCR; TCRdb stores just in-frame clones and leaves some out. Counted here are around 60,000 clones, roughly 91% occurring once; the ten biggest clones make up 25%. Sequenced material: CD4+ or CD8+ T cells sorted from blood, taken in a trial of the OX40 agonist ivuxolimab. This clonotype was sampled from an adult with an advanced solid tumor such as melanoma, head and neck, liver or kidney cancer.

CDR3 protein: CASTNLRDSSYEQYF. DNA of the CDR3: TGTGCCAGCACCAACCTCCGGGACAGCTCCTACGAGCAGTACTTC. The chain links TRBV11-2 to TRBJ2-7; 7 bases are shared with TRBD1. The CDR3 has 15 residues. Germline CDR1 SGHAT, CDR2 FQNNGV. The junction had 9 bases not matched to a gene; V was cut back by 7 bases and J by 0 bases. The entire variable domain, with the rest obtained from reference TRBV11-2 and TRBJ2-7, is as follows: EAGVAQSPRYKIIEKRQSVAFWCNPISGHATLYWYQQILGQGPKLLIQFQNNGVVDDSQLPKDRFSAERLKGVDSTLKIQPAKLEDSAVYLCASTNLRDSSYEQYFGPGTRLTVT.